Presented here are 5 T cell receptor beta chains from one specimen sequenced in a study of Ad26.COV2.S vaccination and SARS-CoV-2 variants. Treatment denoted: roughly 18 received Ad26.COV2.S at low or high dose, single or two shots; 5 received placebo; per-sample allocation not given. Specimen acquisition occurred on day 63 following the initial vaccine or placebo injection. TCRdb's table, derived via immunoSEQ multiplex PCR, lists solely in-frame clones and lacks some. This table has roughly 350,000 clones, 80% to 90% appearing once. The starting material was peripheral blood, obtained in a trial of Ad26.COV2.S vaccine versus placebo. Source of these receptors: a person between 18 and 60 years old who received the Ad26.COV2.S COVID-19 vaccine or a placebo.

The chain carries TRBV13 and TRBJ2-1, with 8 nucleotides matching TRBD2. Trimming cost V 0 bases and J 2 bases; bases outside gene matches: 0. CDR3 length: 15 residues. Germline CDR1 PRHDT, CDR2 FYEKMQ (reference sequence). CDR3 in amino acids: CASSLGAGAYNEQFF. The CDR3 DNA is TGTGCCAGCAGCTTAGGAGCGGGGGCCTACAATGAGCAGTTCTTC. The variable domain in full, with the rest retrieved from reference TRBV13 and TRBJ2-1, is AAGVIQSPRHLIKEKRETATLKCYPIPRHDTVYWYQQGPGQDPQFLISFYEKMQSDKGSIPDRFSAQQFSDYHSELNMSSLELGDSALYFCASSLGAGAYNEQFFGPGTRLTVL.

The chain recombines TRBV9 with TRBJ1-5, with 12 nucleotides matching TRBD1. With 4 bases clipped from V and 6 bases from J, the junction kept 5 bases outside the gene matches. The germline V gene has CDR1 SGDLS and CDR2 YYNGEE. This CDR3 has 15 amino acids. Written as DNA, the CDR3 is TGTGCCAGCAGCCCTGGGACAGGGGGCGTTCAGCCCCAGCATTTT. This translates into CASSPGTGGVQPQHF.

The chain carries TRBV20-1 and TRBJ1-1; no firm D call. V was trimmed by 4 bases and J by 1 base, leaving 4 bases between them. The V gene's germline CDR1 is DFQATT and CDR2 SNEGSKA (reference sequence). The CDR3 has 11 amino acids. Here the CDR3 DNA reads TGCAGTGCTATCTGGAACACTGAAGCTTTCTTT. Its protein is CSAIWNTEAFF.

The chain joins TRBV6-5 to TRBJ1-6, with 8 bases identical to TRBD1. Germline assignment: CDR1 MNHEY and CDR2 SVGAGI. Trimming at V came to 6 bases and at J to 9 bases, leaving 10 bases not matched to a gene. The CDR3 loop spans 15 amino acids. The CDR3 nucleotides read TGTGCCAGCAGCGTGACAGGGGTCACCGGTTCACCCCTCCACTTT. Its protein is CASSVTGVTGSPLHF.

The chain recombines TRBV4-2 with TRBJ1-1; TRBD1 matches 8 bases. The ends lost 3 bases at V and 0 bases at J; junction bases unmatched: 9. The CDR3 consists of 17 residues. CDR1 and CDR2 from the germline V gene are LGHNA and YNFKEQ. CDR3 nucleotide sequence: TGTGCCAGCAGCCAGGCTACTCAGGGGGCGATGAACACTGAAGCTTTCTTT. It is translated as CASSQATQGAMNTEAFF.